Presented here are 5 T cell receptor beta chains from one specimen sequenced in a study of identical twins listed by TCRdb under 2016. Library method: 5' RACE. Instrument on record: Illumina HiSeq 2000. TCRdb applied fastp at Q25 and MiXCR to the public reads, then kept only in-frame beta chains. Every distinct CDR3 protein forms one entry, paired with its most common genes and DNA. Here the sample has just over 450,000 distinct CDR3 sequences; 12% to 15% occur a single time. 0.5% to 0.65% of the sample comes from the top ten. These data are also associated with another study on yellow fever vaccine responses in identical twins.

What was sequenced was CD4+ T cells sorted from blood. The receptors were gathered from a woman between 18 and 29 years old in good health.

The sample holds a few counts of this clonotype. The chain links TRBV20-1 to TRBJ2-5; D is perhaps TRBD1 (6 bases). This CDR3 has 15 amino acids. CDR1 and CDR2 (germline): DFQATT, SNEGSKA (reference sequence). Trimming removed 0 bases at V and 5 bases at J, with 16 bases between. The CDR3 region is CSARDEQGFHETQYF. The CDR3 nucleotides read TGCAGTGCTAGAGATGAACAGGGTTTTCACGAGACCCAGTACTTC.

Only a few counts were recorded for this clonotype. The rearrangement links TRBV20-1 to TRBJ2-3; 9 nucleotides align to TRBD1. The V gene end was trimmed by 5 bases and the J gene end by 3 bases; junction bases not matched to a gene: 3. Per germline, CDR1 DFQATT and CDR2 SNEGSKA (reference sequence). CDR3 size: 13 residues. DNA for the CDR3: TGCAGTGCTCCGACAGGGGGGACAGATACGCAGTATTTT. It is translated as CSAPTGGTDTQYF.

The rearrangement uses TRBV7-9 and TRBJ2-7, with D perhaps matching TRBD2 (5 bases). With 0 bases removed from V and 3 bases from J, the gap between germline ends came to 15 bases. Germline V gene sequence: CDR1 SEHNR, CDR2 FQNEAQ (reference sequence). This CDR3 has 16 amino acids. The CDR3 region is CASSLAGGTGVYEQYF. DNA for the CDR3: TGTGCCAGCAGCTTAGCTGGAGGAACTGGCGTCTACGAGCAGTACTTC.

In this sample, this clonotype turned up a few times. The chain is built from TRBV5-1 and TRBJ2-5; D assignment may be TRBD1 or TRBD2 (5 bases each). Germline CDR1 reads SGHRS; CDR2 reads YFSETQ. The V gene lost 4 bases and the J gene lost 5 bases, with 15 bases spanning the gap. The CDR3 contains 14 residues. The CDR3 coding sequence is TGCGCCAGCAGCCATGGTCGGGGCACGGAGACCCAGTACTTC. Translated, it gives CASSHGRGTETQYF. The whole variable domain, filled in from reference TRBV5-1 and TRBJ2-5, reads KAGVTQTPRYLIKTRGQQVTLSCSPISGHRSVSWYQQTPGQGLQFLFEYFSETQRNKGNFPGRFSGRQFSNSRSEMNVSTLELGDSALYLCASSHGRGTETQYFGPGTRLLVL.

This clonotype has just a few counts. The rearrangement uses TRBV19 and TRBJ2-3; 9 bases agree with TRBD1. Germline CDR1 reads LNHDA; CDR2 reads SQIVND (reference sequence). The trim removed 6 bases at V and 2 bases at J, leaving 9 bases unmatched. This CDR3 is 16 amino acids long. CDR3 in DNA: TGTGCCAGTAGCCTCGTGAGGACAGGGGACACAGATACGCAGTATTTT. This translates into CASSLVRTGDTDTQYF.